The 30 T cell receptor beta chains below come from one sample, sequenced in a study of radiotherapy plus CTLA-4 blockade in lung cancer (dated by TCRdb to the late 2010s). The library came from the immunoSEQ multiplex PCR assay. TCRdb stores this immuneACCESS table with in-frame sequences only. Part of the clones is absent; in the studies checked, under half of the shortfall reflects unresolved V genes, and no reason is known for the rest. In this sample the table shows 83,000 or so clones, around four fifths of which occur a single time. Jointly, the top ten make up around 0.76% of the sample. The input for sequencing was peripheral blood, taken from a patient treated with radiotherapy plus ipilimumab. These receptors all come from a human donor with non-small cell lung cancer who had stable disease on radiotherapy plus ipilimumab.

The chain recombines TRBV7-9 with TRBJ2-5, with D perhaps TRBD2 (5 bases). V was pared by 3 bases and J by 1 base, with 15 bases between. Germline V gene sequence: CDR1 SEHNR, CDR2 FQNEAQ (reference sequence). The CDR3 is made up of 16 amino acids. CDR3 region: CASSFLADSRQETQYF. In nucleotides, the CDR3 is TGTGCCAGCAGCTTCCTCGCGGACTCCCGCCAAGAGACCCAGTACTTC.

This chain links TRBV7-8 with TRBJ1-3, with D hard to call. There are 12 residues in the CDR3. V was trimmed by 1 base and J by 15 bases, leaving 13 bases between them. The germline V gene encodes CDR1 SGHVS and CDR2 FQNEAQ. For the CDR3, the DNA is TGTGCCAGCAGCTTAGACGGGAACCCCGCATATTTT. Protein: CASSLDGNPAYF.

J is TRBJ1-1 and V is TRBV5-1; D might be TRBD1 (5 bases). The V end lost 0 bases, the J end lost 1 base, and 10 bases lay between the germline ends. The CDR3 totals 15 residues. Germline CDR1 and CDR2: SGHRS and YFSETQ. CDR3 protein: CASSLDRPKNTEAFF. The CDR3 DNA reads as TGCGCCAGCAGCTTGGACAGGCCAAAGAACACTGAAGCTTTCTTT.

The genes are TRBV18 and TRBJ1-3; the D is unclear. The V end lost 2 bases, the J end lost 3 bases, and 14 bases lay between the germline ends. CDR1 is KGHSH and CDR2 is LQKENI in the germline V gene. CDR3 length: 16 amino acids. CDR3 sequence: CASSPVRVGSGNTIYF. The CDR3 nucleotides read TGTGCCAGCTCACCAGTTCGAGTAGGAAGTGGAAACACCATATATTTT.

This clone appeared a few times. The V and J genes are TRBV5-4 and TRBJ1-2; 9 nucleotides line up with TRBD1. Germline V lookup: CDR1 SGHNT, CDR2 YYREEE (reference sequence). The ends lost 4 bases at V and 7 bases at J; junction bases unmatched: 5. This CDR3 has 13 residues. The CDR3 region has the DNA TGTGCCAGCAGCGGAACACAGGGGGCTGGCTACACCTTC. Protein sequence: CASSGTQGAGYTF.

The J gene is TRBJ2-3, the V gene TRBV4-1; D gene ambiguous. The CDR3 consists of 17 residues. CDR1 and CDR2 (germline): MGHRA, YSYEKL. Trimming cost V 0 bases and J 0 bases, with 13 bases left between them. The CDR3 spells CASSQDQQVVSTDTQYF. CDR3 DNA sequence: TGCGCCAGCAGCCAAGATCAGCAGGTAGTTAGCACAGATACGCAGTATTTT.

The gene calls are TRBV10-2 and TRBJ2-7, with D perhaps TRBD2 (6 bases). The V and J ends lost 5 bases and 9 bases respectively, with 17 bases between them. Per the germline V gene, CDR1 is WSHSY and CDR2 is SAAADI. The CDR3 has 13 residues. CDR3: CASSNGGPWGQYF. The CDR3 nucleotides read TGCGCCAGCAGTAACGGGGGTCCGTGGGGGCAGTACTTC.

This clone was observed once. The chain recombines TRBV6-5 with TRBJ2-7; no firm D call. The ends were cut back, 5 bases at V and 4 bases at J, with 9 bases in the middle. Germline CDR1 reads MNHEY; CDR2 reads SVGAGI. The CDR3 is made up of 12 amino acids. The DNA for the CDR3 is TGTGCCAGCAGTGATTCCATGTACGAGCAGTACTTC. Amino acid sequence: CASSDSMYEQYF.

This chain connects TRBV27 to TRBJ1-5, with D hard to call. CDR3 length: 14 residues. Between the trimmed V and J ends, which lost 3 bases and 0 bases, there was a span of 6 bases. The germline gives CDR1 MNHEY, CDR2 SMNVEV (reference sequence). CDR3 residues: CASSFRYSNQPQHF. The CDR3 nucleotides read TGTGCCAGCAGTTTCCGTTATAGCAATCAGCCCCAGCATTTT.

The chain recombines TRBV4-2 with TRBJ1-3; D uncertain. The CDR3 consists of 17 residues. The germline V gene has CDR1 LGHNA and CDR2 YNFKEQ. Trimming shortened V by 4 bases and J by 0 bases, and 16 bases separated the two germline ends. CDR3 sequence reads: CASSLFTSESSGNTIYF. The CDR3 nucleotides read TGTGCCAGCAGCCTATTCACTTCGGAGAGCTCTGGAAACACCATATATTTT.

The V and J genes are TRBV28 and TRBJ2-7; 14 nucleotides match TRBD2. Trimming cost V 6 bases and J 3 bases; bases outside gene matches: 7. CDR3 length: 16 residues. The germline CDR1 and CDR2 sequences are MDHEN and SYDVKM. The chain's CDR3 is CASSLGTSGGLYEQYF. CDR3 sequence (DNA): TGTGCCAGCAGCCTCGGGACTAGCGGGGGCCTCTACGAGCAGTACTTC. Full variable domain (missing parts from reference TRBV28 and TRBJ2-7): DVKVTQSSRYLVKRTGEKVFLECVQDMDHENMFWYRQDPGLGLRLIYFSYDVKMKEKGDIPEGYSVSREKKERFSLILESASTNQTSMYLCASSLGTSGGLYEQYFGPGTRLTVT.

CDR3 protein: CASSINPPNTEAFF. For the CDR3, the DNA is TGTGCCAGTAGTATAAATCCGCCGAACACTGAAGCTTTCTTT. V and J are TRBV19 and TRBJ1-1, with unresolved D. The V end was cut by 2 bases, the J end by 1 base, with 8 bases between. This CDR3 region has 14 residues. In germline, CDR1 is LNHDA, CDR2 SQIVND (reference sequence).

As for this clone: Germline and junction disagree at one end, which may indicate a read error. The J gene is TRBJ2-5, the V gene TRBV14, with no clear D. Germline V lookup: CDR1 SGHDN, CDR2 FVKESK. The CDR3 is 9 residues long. Here the CDR3 reads CASPTKLDF. The CDR3 bases are TGTGCCAGCCCGACAAAGCTTGACTTC.

The chain uses TRBV30 and TRBJ2-2; 7 nucleotides align to TRBD1. CDR3 length: 15 residues. CDR1 is GTSNPN and CDR2 is SVGIG in the germline V gene (reference sequence). The ends lost 4 bases at V and 2 bases at J; junction bases unmatched: 7. The CDR3 DNA follows: TGTGCCTGGATTCGAGGGGGCCTCAACACCGGGGAGCTGTTTTTT. Amino acids: CAWIRGGLNTGELFF.

The chain carries TRBV6-1 and TRBJ1-1; the D is unclear. The CDR3 spans 12 residues. V gave up 1 base and J gave up 10 bases, with 10 bases separating them. The germline V gene encodes CDR1 MNHNS and CDR2 SASEGT. CDR3 in DNA: TGTGCCAGCAGTGAAGGGAGCTGGGGAGCTTTCTTT. Protein sequence: CASSEGSWGAFF.

J is TRBJ1-1 and V is TRBV30, with D possibly TRBD1 on 5 matching bases. The germline gives CDR1 GTSNPN, CDR2 SVGIG (reference sequence). V dropped 4 bases and J dropped 1 base, with 10 bases sitting between them. This CDR3 is 13 amino acids long. The CDR3 here is CAWMGRRNTEAFF. In DNA form, the CDR3 reads TGTGCCTGGATGGGACGGAGGAACACTGAAGCTTTCTTT. Supplemented by reference TRBV30 and TRBJ1-1, the full variable domain reads SQTIHQWPATLVQPVGSPLSLECTVEGTSNPNLYWYRQAAGRGLQLLFYSVGIGQISSEVPQNLSASRPQDRQFILSSKKLLLSDSGFYLCAWMGRRNTEAFFGQGTRLTVV.

The V call is TRBV5-1, the J call TRBJ2-7, with 10 bases that match TRBD2. Germline lookup yields CDR1 SGHRS and CDR2 YFSETQ. V lost 4 bases, J lost 5 bases, and 3 bases stayed unmatched. This CDR3 has 13 residues. The CDR3, as DNA: TGCGCCAGCAGCATAGCGGGGGGAAACGAGCAGTACTTC. Amino acid sequence: CASSIAGGNEQYF.

This clone occurred a few times. This rearrangement joins TRBV5-8 to TRBJ1-6, with D possibly being TRBD1 (6 bases). CDR3 length: 16 residues. Looked up from germline, CDR1 is SGHTS and CDR2 is YDEGEE. V shed 3 bases and J shed 0 bases, with 10 bases lying between them. The CDR3 nucleotides are TGTGCCAGCAGCTATACAGGGAGCTCCTATAATTCACCCCTCCACTTT. It specifies CASSYTGSSYNSPLHF.

J is TRBJ1-1 and V is TRBV18; D uncertain. Deletions cut 5 bases from V and 4 bases from J, with 17 bases between. From germline, CDR1 is KGHSH and CDR2 LQKENI. The CDR3 totals 15 residues. DNA for the CDR3: TGTGCCAGCTCATTACGTTCCGGGGAAGGCACTGAAGCTTTCTTT. Translation gives CASSLRSGEGTEAFF.

This clone appeared once. The rearrangement uses TRBV9 and TRBJ2-3, with 9 bases matching TRBD2. CDR1 SGDLS and CDR2 YYNGEE come from the germline V gene. There are 15 residues in the CDR3. J lost 2 bases, V lost 8 bases, and 9 bases had no gene match. CDR3 protein: CASSQRGVSTDTQYF. The CDR3 coding sequence is TGTGCCAGTTCTCAGCGGGGGGTCTCCACAGATACGCAGTATTTT.

This clone has just a few counts. The J gene is TRBJ1-1, the V gene TRBV19; D is uncertain. V gave up 5 bases and J gave up 5 bases, with 6 bases separating them. The CDR3 runs to 11 residues. Germline V gene lookup returns CDR1 LNHDA and CDR2 SQIVND (reference sequence). CDR3 in DNA: TGTGCCAGTAGTTTAACTACTGAAGCTTTCTTT. As protein: CASSLTTEAFF.

This clone appeared once. V usage is TRBV7-9 and J usage is TRBJ2-7, with unresolved D. The CDR3 length is 11 residues. Trimming removed 5 bases from V and 4 bases from J, with 6 bases in between. Germline assignment: CDR1 SEHNR and CDR2 FQNEAQ (reference sequence). CDR3 amino acids: CASSVGYEQYF. The CDR3 DNA sequence: TGTGCCAGCAGCGTTGGATACGAGCAGTACTTC.

The V and J genes are TRBV18 and TRBJ2-3; tentatively, D is TRBD2 (5 bases). Looked up from germline, CDR1 is KGHSH and CDR2 is LQKENI. V lost 11 bases, J lost 6 bases, and 21 bases lay in between. The CDR3 totals 14 residues. CDR3 protein: CAGSSGSRRDTQYF. CDR3 DNA: TGTGCCGGGTCTTCTGGGAGTCGGAGGGATACGCAGTATTTT.

The V call is TRBV28, the J call TRBJ1-5; 7 positions agree with TRBD1. The CDR3 covers 15 residues. The J segment lost 0 bases and the V segment lost 6 bases, leaving 5 bases of the junction unmatched. The germline V gene encodes CDR1 MDHEN and CDR2 SYDVKM. CDR3 coding DNA: TGTGCCAGCAGACCACAGGGGCCTAGCAATCAGCCCCAGCATTTT. Amino acids: CASRPQGPSNQPQHF. Using reference TRBV28 and TRBJ1-5 for the parts outside the CDR3, the full variable domain is DVKVTQSSRYLVKRTGEKVFLECVQDMDHENMFWYRQDPGLGLRLIYFSYDVKMKEKGDIPEGYSVSREKKERFSLILESASTNQTSMYLCASRPQGPSNQPQHFGDGTRLSIL.

This clone turned up a few times. V usage is TRBV28 and J usage is TRBJ1-6, with 7 bases matching TRBD1. CDR1 is MDHEN, CDR2 SYDVKM, per germline. With V trimmed by 7 bases and J by 6 bases, 15 bases remained unmatched. CDR3 length: 17 amino acids. CDR3: CASTASNEGARNSPLHF. DNA of the CDR3: TGTGCCAGCACAGCCTCGAATGAGGGGGCGCGTAATTCACCCCTCCACTTT.

This rearrangement joins TRBV9 to TRBJ2-1, with 12 bases identical to TRBD2. The CDR3 covers 15 residues. V shed 4 bases and J 7 bases; nucleotides not matched to a gene: 6. From germline, CDR1 is SGDLS and CDR2 YYNGEE. The CDR3, as DNA: TGTGCCAGCAGCAGCCTAGCGGGAGGGCCAAATGAGCAGTTCTTC. This gives the protein CASSSLAGGPNEQFF.

V usage is TRBV5-1 and J usage is TRBJ2-2, with 7 nucleotides matching TRBD1. Trimming cost V 4 bases and J 6 bases; bases outside gene matches: 12. CDR3 size: 16 residues. Germline V gene sequence: CDR1 SGHRS, CDR2 YFSETQ. The DNA of the CDR3 is TGCGCCAGCAGCCCTCGACAGGGTTTTATTGCCGGGGAGCTGTTTTTT. This translates into CASSPRQGFIAGELFF.

The V gene is TRBV7-6, the J gene TRBJ2-5; 10 bases are shared with TRBD1. There are 14 residues in the CDR3. Germline V gene sequence: CDR1 SGHVS, CDR2 FNYEAQ. The ends lost 5 bases at V and 5 bases at J; junction bases unmatched: 5. The DNA of the CDR3 is TGTGCCAGCAGCCTCCGGGACAGGGGCGAGACCCAGTACTTC. Translated: CASSLRDRGETQYF.

The chain carries TRBV9 and TRBJ2-2, with 8 bases that match TRBD2. In germline, CDR1 is SGDLS, CDR2 YYNGEE. V lost 0 bases and J lost 4; bases outside the gene matches: 14. CDR3 length equals 19 residues. The CDR3: CASSVAGRALTSATGELFF. CDR3 nucleotide sequence: TGTGCCAGCAGCGTAGCTGGTAGGGCCCTGACTAGCGCCACCGGGGAGCTGTTTTTT.

The chain joins TRBV18 to TRBJ1-2, with 8 bases matching TRBD1. The V and J ends lost 0 bases and 8 bases, in that order; junction bases with no gene match: 11. This CDR3 spans 16 amino acids. CDR1 KGHSH and CDR2 LQKENI come from the germline V gene. CDR3 sequence: CASSPPGNRGTGGYTF. The CDR3 region has the DNA TGTGCCAGCTCACCACCGGGCAACAGGGGGACTGGCGGCTACACCTTC.